The entry that follows covers one T cell receptor (beta chain) sequence. Its specificity is not known. These data are taken from a study of CD8+CD57+ T cells in acquired aplastic anemia. Study-level findings and limits: Common to patients and controls were twenty-nine CD8+ CDR3 sequences.

V shed 3 bases, J shed 1 base, and the junction held 6 bases outside the gene matches. The CDR3 totals 15 residues. Germline V lookup: CDR1 SGDLS, CDR2 YYNGEE. Genomic DNA acted as the template from which TCR beta VDJ combination and CDR3 sequence profiling were carried out. Each CDR3 protein is one row after TCRdb ran MiXCR on the reads. The table shows 270,000 or so distinct CDR3 sequences, with 70% to 85% occurring only once. Before being chosen for sequencing, patients had shown CD8+CD57+ cell expansion by flow cytometry. Every patient was diagnosed with severe acquired aplastic anemia. This chain connects TRBV9 to TRBJ1-1; TRBD1 matches 7 bases. What was sequenced was sorted CD4+, CD8+, or CD8+CD57+ T cells (not recorded which) from PBMCs. The receptor's source is a human donor with aplastic anemia. The CDR3 loop reads CASSALGTENTEAFF. DNA of the CDR3: TGTGCCAGCAGCGCCCTGGGGACAGAGAACACTGAAGCTTTCTTT.